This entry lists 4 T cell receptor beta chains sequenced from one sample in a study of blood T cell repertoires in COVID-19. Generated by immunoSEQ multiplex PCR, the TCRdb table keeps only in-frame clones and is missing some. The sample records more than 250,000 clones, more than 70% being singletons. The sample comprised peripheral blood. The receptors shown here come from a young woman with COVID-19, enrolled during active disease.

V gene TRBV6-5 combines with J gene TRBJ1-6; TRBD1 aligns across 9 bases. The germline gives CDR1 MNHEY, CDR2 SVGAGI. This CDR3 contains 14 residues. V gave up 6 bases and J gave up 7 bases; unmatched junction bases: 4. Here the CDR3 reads CASRGTGLNSPLHF. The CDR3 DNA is TGTGCCAGCAGGGGGACAGGGTTGAATTCACCCCTCCACTTT.

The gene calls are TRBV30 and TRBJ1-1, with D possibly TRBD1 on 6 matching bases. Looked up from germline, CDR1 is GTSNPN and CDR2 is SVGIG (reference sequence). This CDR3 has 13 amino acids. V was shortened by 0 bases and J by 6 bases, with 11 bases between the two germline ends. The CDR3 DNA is TGTGCCTGGAGTGTATTGGGACAATCTGAAGCTTTCTTT. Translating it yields CAWSVLGQSEAFF.

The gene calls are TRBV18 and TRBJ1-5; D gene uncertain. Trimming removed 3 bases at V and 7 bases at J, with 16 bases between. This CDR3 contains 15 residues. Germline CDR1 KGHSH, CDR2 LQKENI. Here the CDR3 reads CASSPSRGSLQPQHF. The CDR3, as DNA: TGTGCCAGCTCACCGAGTAGAGGGTCATTGCAGCCCCAGCATTTT.

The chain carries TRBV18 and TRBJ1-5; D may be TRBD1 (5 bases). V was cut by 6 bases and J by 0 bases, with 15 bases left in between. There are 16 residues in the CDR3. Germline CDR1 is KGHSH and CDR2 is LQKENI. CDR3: CASSAGGYNSNQPQHF. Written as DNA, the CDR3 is TGTGCCAGCTCGGCCGGGGGTTACAATAGCAATCAGCCCCAGCATTTT.